This T cell receptor (beta chain) was sequenced for a study of OX40 agonist ivuxolimab in advanced cancers. Regarding the complete study: Ivuxolimab was an agonistic, fully human IgG2 monoclonal antibody directed against OX40 (CD134), a costimulatory receptor. Three dose-escalation patients achieved partial responses, one with hepatocellular carcinoma and two with cutaneous melanoma. Intravenous ivuxolimab was administered to patients every 2 weeks at six dose levels: 0.01, 0.1, 0.3, 1.5, 3 and 10 mg/kg. Patients were allowed to have had prior anti-PD-1, anti-PD-L1 or anti-CTLA-4 therapy, and approximately 40% of the dose-escalation patients had been treated with checkpoint inhibitors. In the dose-escalation cohort, approximately 80% of patients were male, and the mean age was approximately 60 years with a range of roughly 23 to 79. Of the 50 to 55 patients in dose escalation, 19 had hepatocellular carcinoma, roughly 15 had melanoma, 9 had renal cell carcinoma and 9 had head and neck cancer. The paper reports the monotherapy dose-escalation portion (N of about 51 patients) of the phase I ivuxolimab trial. The purpose of peripheral TCRbeta sequencing was to test whether ivuxolimab changed TCR sequence diversity and led to clonal T-cell expansion. Beyond this particular receptor, the publication reports: Antigen specificity was not determined for the clonally expanded peripheral T cells. In the 0.1-3.0 mg/kg groups, partial responders had among the lowest normalized peripheral clonal expansion, particularly in CD8+ T cells. At doses from 0.1 to 3.0 mg/kg, clonal expansion was seen in both CD4+ and CD8+ blood T cells between baseline and week 6. After ivuxolimab, expanded clones were on average more numerous among CD8+ T cells than among CD4+ T cells. Low levels of normalized T-cell clonal expansion were also seen in some patients who did not respond.

The trial excluded patients who had a history of autoimmune disease or who were on systemic immunosuppression. Peripheral blood for TCR sequencing was collected from all dose cohorts at baseline, on cycle 4 day 1, and on cycle 7 day 1. Samples were obtained from an open-label, multicenter, first-in-human phase I dose-escalation trial of ivuxolimab. The trial enrolled adults with locally advanced or metastatic head and neck squamous cell, hepatocellular, melanoma or renal cell carcinoma. Before TCR sequencing, CD4+ T cells and CD8+ T cells from peripheral blood were sorted into separate populations. The CDR3 goes from the cysteine to the phenylalanine over 16 residues. Left in the record is the CDR3 DNA by itself, 48 bases read in frame from the first base. Relative to germline, V is missing 4 bases and J is missing 4 bases, with 6 bases of the junction outside any gene match. According to the germline V gene, CDR1 reads MNHNS and CDR2 reads SASEGT.

For sequencing of the TCRbeta CDR3 region, genomic DNA was extracted from the sorted cells. TCRbeta CDR3 regions were sequenced using the immunoSEQ Assay. TCRdb holds this immuneACCESS table with in-frame rearrangements only. Some clones are missing; in checked studies, unresolved V genes explain under half, and the rest has no known cause. The sample yields around 83,000 clones; approximately 84% were counted once. The ten largest clones add up to roughly 7.3% of the sample. As to this clone: Its antigen remains undetermined. The record has no base qualities; no much larger clone is one base away.

The clonotype was recovered from an adult with an advanced solid tumor such as melanoma, head and neck, liver or kidney cancer. This receptor chain uses TRBV6-1 and TRBJ1-4; the junction holds 10 bases that match TRBD1. The sample was CD4+ or CD8+ T cells sorted from blood, taken in a trial of the OX40 agonist ivuxolimab. The base sequence is TGTGCCAGCAGTGCTCAGGGACAGGGGATTAATGAAAAACTGTTTTTT. This sequence encodes CASSAQGQGINEKLFF.